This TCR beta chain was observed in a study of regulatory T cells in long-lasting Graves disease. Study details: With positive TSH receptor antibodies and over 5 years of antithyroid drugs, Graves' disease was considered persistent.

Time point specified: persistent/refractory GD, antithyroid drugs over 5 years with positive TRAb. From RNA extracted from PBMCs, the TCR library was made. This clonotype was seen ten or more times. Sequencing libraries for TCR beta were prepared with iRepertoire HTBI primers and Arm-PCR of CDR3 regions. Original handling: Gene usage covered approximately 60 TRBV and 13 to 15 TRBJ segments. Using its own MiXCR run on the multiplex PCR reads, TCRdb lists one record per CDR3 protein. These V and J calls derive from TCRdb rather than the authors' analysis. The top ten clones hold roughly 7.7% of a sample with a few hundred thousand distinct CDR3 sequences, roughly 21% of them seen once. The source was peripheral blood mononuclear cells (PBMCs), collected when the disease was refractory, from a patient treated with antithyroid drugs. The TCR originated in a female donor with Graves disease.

The DNA of the CDR3 is TGTGCCAGCAGTGACAGGGAGAAGAGGATTAACTATGGCTACACCTTC. This encodes CASSDREKRINYGYTF. This sequence joins TRBV6-1 and TRBJ1-2; D may be TRBD1 (5 bases). V was shortened by 3 bases and J by 1 base, with 15 bases between the two germline ends. The V gene's germline CDR1 is MNHNS and CDR2 SASEGT. The CDR3 sequence is 16 residues long.